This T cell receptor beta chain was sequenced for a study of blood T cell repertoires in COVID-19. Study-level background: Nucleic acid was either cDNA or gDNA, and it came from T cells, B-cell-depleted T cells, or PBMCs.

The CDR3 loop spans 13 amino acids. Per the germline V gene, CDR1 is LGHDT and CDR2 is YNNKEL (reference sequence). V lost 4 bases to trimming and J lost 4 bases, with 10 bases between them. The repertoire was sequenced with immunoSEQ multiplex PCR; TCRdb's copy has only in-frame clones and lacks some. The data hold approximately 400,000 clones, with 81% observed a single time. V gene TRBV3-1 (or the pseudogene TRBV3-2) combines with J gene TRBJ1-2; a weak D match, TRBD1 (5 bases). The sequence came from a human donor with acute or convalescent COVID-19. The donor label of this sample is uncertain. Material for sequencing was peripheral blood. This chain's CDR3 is CASSPQEGYGYTF. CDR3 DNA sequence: TGTGCCAGCAGCCCACAGGAGGGCTATGGCTACACCTTC.